This T cell receptor beta chain was recorded in a study of blood T cell repertoires in COVID-19. Overall study context: Acute and convalescent COVID-19 samples came from the United States, Italy and Spain.

Cohort allocation depended upon clinical history that participants reported. Within 2 weeks before study entry, exposed participants met a COVID-19 case. The germline V gene has CDR1 SGDLS and CDR2 YYNGEE. V was pared by 2 bases and J by 5 bases, with 7 bases of the junction left unmatched. This CDR3 has 16 residues. Original methodology: Nucleated cell counts were estimated from reference gene primer amplification. Profiling relied on immunoSEQ multiplex PCR, and the TCRdb table lists in-frame clones only, not all of them. That table supplies the V and J calls and clone size; D and trimming were determined from the DNA. The sample yields 220,000 or so clones, around 91% seen once.

The J gene is TRBJ1-2, the V gene TRBV9, with 12 bases lining up with TRBD1. The clonotype was recovered from a man in his thirties or forties who had been exposed to COVID-19. The material sequenced was PBMCs or T cells enriched from blood (not recorded which). The CDR3 region is CASSVAGTGGQYGYTF. The CDR3, as DNA: TGTGCCAGCAGCGTCGCCGGGACAGGGGGCCAATATGGCTACACCTTC.